A selection of T cell receptor beta chains follows, all from one sample in a study of technical replicates of blood from several donors. Profiling relied on immunoSEQ multiplex PCR, and the TCRdb table lists in-frame clones only, not all of them. The sample carries approximately 79,000 clones, about 96% recorded once. Sequenced input: T cells isolated from PBMCs. The origin of the receptors is a human donor in good health. The CDR3 runs from the conserved cysteine through the conserved F or W. Each record gives: CDR3 DNA, CDR3 protein, D gene, V gene, J gene, clone size. A D gene is named only where the DNA matches it firmly. Expanded clones get a size class; other rows say once, few or many, or leave the size out.

TGTGCCAGCAGCGGACAGCAAGAGACCCAGTACTTC	CASSGQQETQYF	NA	TRBV9	TRBJ2-5	NA
TGCGCCAGCAGCTTCTCCGGGACAACAGATACGCAGTATTTT	CASSFSGTTDTQYF	NA	TRBV5-1	TRBJ2-3	NA
TGTGCCAGCAGTTTATGGGGAGCCATGAACACTGAAGCTTTCTTT	CASSLWGAMNTEAFF	NA	TRBV27	TRBJ1-1	NA
TGTGCCAGCAGCCTCGACAGGGGCTATGGCTACACCTTC	CASSLDRGYGYTF	TRBD1	TRBV14	TRBJ1-2	NA
TGTGCCAGCAGTGAATTAGGGAGCTCTGGAAACACCATATATTTT	CASSELGSSGNTIYF	NA	TRBV25-1	TRBJ1-3	NA
TGTGCCAGCAGTTACTTACTAGCGGGACCGACCCAGTACTTC	CASSYLLAGPTQYF	TRBD2	TRBV6-5	TRBJ2-5	NA
TGTGCCAGAAGACCCGGGACTAGCGGGAGGGCGTCGGGCACAGATACGCAGTATTTT	CARRPGTSGRASGTDTQYF	TRBD2	TRBV5-3	TRBJ2-3	NA
TGTGCCAGCAGCGCGACTAGCGGCAAACACGAGCAGTACTTC	CASSATSGKHEQYF	TRBD2	TRBV9	TRBJ2-7	NA
TGTGCCAGTAGTAATCCTCCGGGACTCACACAAGAGACCCAGTACTTC	CASSNPPGLTQETQYF	NA	TRBV19	TRBJ2-5	NA
TGTGCCAGCAGCACCGGACAGGGAAACTATGGCTACACCTTC	CASSTGQGNYGYTF	TRBD1	TRBV9	TRBJ1-2	NA
TGTGCCAGCAGCAAAGAGGGTAGCGTCGAGCAGTACTTC	CASSKEGSVEQYF	NA	TRBV21-1	TRBJ2-7	NA
TGTGCCAGCAGTCGGACAGTCTTGTCCTACGAGCAGTACTTC	CASSRTVLSYEQYF	NA	TRBV28	TRBJ2-7	NA
TGTGCCAGCAGCATAATATGGGGGCAGGAGACCCAGTACTTC	CASSIIWGQETQYF	NA	TRBV5-6	TRBJ2-5	NA
TGTGCCAGCAGTGTTAGCGGGAGGGGTGAGCAGTTCTTC	CASSVSGRGEQFF	TRBD2	TRBV2	TRBJ2-1	NA
TGTGCCAGCAGCGTGTCAGGGTCCGAGCAGTACTTC	CASSVSGSEQYF	NA	TRBV9	TRBJ2-7	NA
TGTGCCAGCAGTTTCCGGGACATCGAGCAGTACTTC	CASSFRDIEQYF	NA	TRBV6-1	TRBJ2-7	NA
TGTGCCAGCAGCCTTACTAGCGGGAGGGAACACGAGCAGTACTTC	CASSLTSGREHEQYF	TRBD2	TRBV5-4	TRBJ2-7	NA
TGCGCCAGCAGCCAAGCGGGAGGCCCTATGGAGCAGTTCTTC	CASSQAGGPMEQFF	TRBD2	TRBV4-3	TRBJ2-1	NA
TGTGCCAGCAGCTGGCGGGACAGGGAAACTGAAGCTTTCTTT	CASSWRDRETEAFF	TRBD1	TRBV5-5	TRBJ1-1	NA
TGTGCCAGCAGTTCCCCGGCAGGTCAGGATACGCCCCAGCATTTT	CASSSPAGQDTPQHF	NA	TRBV28	TRBJ1-5	NA
TGTGCCAGCAGCGTTACAGGGCTCATGAACACTGAAGCTTTCTTT	CASSVTGLMNTEAFF	NA	TRBV9	TRBJ1-1	NA
TGTGCCAGCAGCGATACAGGGAACACTGAAGCTTTCTTT	CASSDTGNTEAFF	NA	TRBV6-6	TRBJ1-1	NA
TGCGCCAGCAGCTTGTCGGAGTACACAGATACGCAGTATTTT	CASSLSEYTDTQYF	NA	TRBV5-1	TRBJ2-3	once
TGTGCCAGCAGCGCCCGACTAGCGGGAGACACAGATACGCAGTATTTT	CASSARLAGDTDTQYF	TRBD2	TRBV9	TRBJ2-3	few
TGTGCCAGCAGCTTAGCGTCAGGGGGCAACACTGAAGCTTTCTTT	CASSLASGGNTEAFF	TRBD1	TRBV7-2	TRBJ1-1	few
TGTGCCAGCAGCTTAGATTTGGTGGACAGGGGTGAAAAACTGTTTTTT	CASSLDLVDRGEKLFF	TRBD1	TRBV11-2	TRBJ1-4	NA
TGTGCCAGCAGCTTAGACCGGACAGGGAGGTCTTTCTTT	CASSLDRTGRSFF	TRBD1	TRBV11-2	TRBJ1-1	NA
TGTGCCAGCAGTTCCGTATGGGGGGGCGTCACTGAAGCTTTCTTT	CASSSVWGGVTEAFF	NA	TRBV27	TRBJ1-1	NA
TGTGCCAGCAGCGTGGGGGGCGGGAGGCACCAAGAGACCCAGTACTTC	CASSVGGGRHQETQYF	TRBD2	TRBV9	TRBJ2-5	NA
TGTGCCAGCAGTTTACAGTACAGCTTTAGCGGGAGGGATTCCTACGAGCAGTACTTC	CASSLQYSFSGRDSYEQYF	TRBD2	TRBV28	TRBJ2-7	NA
TGCAGCGTGCATAAGGACAGCTACGAGCAGTACTTC	CSVHKDSYEQYF	NA	TRBV29-1	TRBJ2-7	NA
TGTGCCAGCTCCTTCGGGGGGCGCGCCTTCTACGAGCAGTACTTC	CASSFGGRAFYEQYF	NA	TRBV27	TRBJ2-7	NA
TGTGCCAGCAGTCGCGGGCCGGGGGAGACCCAGTACTTC	CASSRGPGETQYF	NA	TRBV2	TRBJ2-5	once
TGTGCCAGCAGTCTAAACCAGTGGGGGGGAGATACGCAGTATTTT	CASSLNQWGGDTQYF	TRBD2	TRBV28	TRBJ2-3	NA
TGTGCCAGCAGCGGAGCCGGAGTTGGGGAGCAGTACTTC	CASSGAGVGEQYF	NA	TRBV9	TRBJ2-7	NA
TGTGCCAGTAGAGAATCCGGGACTAGTCTCTACGAGCAGTACTTC	CASRESGTSLYEQYF	TRBD2	TRBV19	TRBJ2-7	NA
TGTGCCAGCAGTTTACAGGGAAGGAGCTATGGCTACACCTTC	CASSLQGRSYGYTF	NA	TRBV28	TRBJ1-2	NA
TGTGCCAGCAGTTTCGGGACTAGCGGGGAACTTTACGAGCAGTACTTC	CASSFGTSGELYEQYF	TRBD2	TRBV27	TRBJ2-7	NA
TGTGCCTGGACCGGGACAGGACTAGCCAAAAACATTCAGTACTTC	CAWTGTGLAKNIQYF	TRBD1	TRBV30	TRBJ2-4	NA
TGTGCAGGAGGGGGCGGATTAAATGGCTACACCTTC	CAGGGGLNGYTF	TRBD1	TRBV7-2	TRBJ1-2	NA
TGTGCCAGCAATTACAGGGAGGGTAGCACTGAAGCTTTCTTT	CASNYREGSTEAFF	NA	TRBV6-5	TRBJ1-1	NA
TGTGCCAGCAGTTTAGCGGTCTACACAGATACGCAGTATTTT	CASSLAVYTDTQYF	NA	TRBV27	TRBJ2-3	NA
TGTGCCAGCAGCGCCGGGACAGGTGACTACGAGCAGTACTTC	CASSAGTGDYEQYF	TRBD1	TRBV7-8	TRBJ2-7	NA